What follows are 16 T cell receptor beta chains derived from one specimen sequenced in a study of blood T cells in healthy people across ages. Primed by a sample-barcoded 5' primer and a J-beta primer mix, a second PCR proceeded for about 6 to 11 cycles. TCRdb re-analysed the 5' RACE reads in MiXCR, keeping a single row per CDR3 protein. The table has around 1,500,000 distinct CDR3 sequences, 35% to 45% seen once. The specimen was blood. The receptor set was obtained from a woman aged 18-29 years in good health.

This clonotype was detected only a few times. The chain couples TRBV13 to TRBJ2-7; D ambiguous. The CDR3 is made up of 13 amino acids. CDR1 and CDR2 from the germline V gene are PRHDT and FYEKMQ (reference sequence). V was clipped by 1 base and J by 5 bases, with 9 bases between them. The CDR3 region has the DNA TGTGCCAGCAGCTTAGTTGCGTCCCACGAGCAGTACTTC. Its translation is CASSLVASHEQYF.

In its sample, this clonotype was seen a few times. The J gene is TRBJ2-7, the V gene TRBV6-2 or TRBV6-3, with D perhaps matching TRBD2 (5 bases). The V end was cut by 1 base, the J end by 0 bases, with 16 bases between. Germline V gene sequence: CDR1 MNHEY, CDR2 SVGEGT. The length of the CDR3 is 17 residues. Here the CDR3 DNA reads TGTGCCAGCAGTTACTTCCCAATAGCGTTCGGCTCCTACGAGCAGTACTTC. This sequence encodes CASSYFPIAFGSYEQYF.

The chain uses TRBV7-9 and TRBJ2-1; 7 bases are shared with TRBD2. J gave up 5 bases and V 0 bases, and 4 bases lay outside the gene matches. From germline, CDR1 is SEHNR and CDR2 FQNEAQ (reference sequence). The CDR3 is 15 amino acids. The CDR3 is CASSLALLADNEQFF. In DNA, the CDR3 is TGTGCCAGCAGCTTAGCGCTCCTAGCGGACAATGAGCAGTTCTTC.

This clonotype occurred many times. The gene calls are TRBV6-5 and TRBJ2-1; 7 nucleotides line up with TRBD2. The CDR3 extends over 11 amino acids. Germline CDR1 and CDR2: MNHEY and SVGAGI. Trimming at V came to 6 bases and at J to 9 bases, leaving 2 bases not matched to a gene. This chain's CDR3 is CASSSSGEQFF. The CDR3 DNA is TGTGCCAGCAGCTCTAGCGGTGAGCAGTTCTTC.

The genes are TRBV20-1 and TRBJ2-5, with 8 nucleotides matching TRBD1. Germline-derived CDR1 and CDR2 are DFQATT and SNEGSKA (reference sequence). CDR3 length: 17 amino acids. The junction had 15 bases not matched to a gene; V was cut back by 6 bases and J by 0 bases. The CDR3 reads CSAQGISAGGYQETQYF. The CDR3 DNA reads TGCAGTGCCCAAGGGATCTCGGCAGGGGGCTACCAAGAGACCCAGTACTTC.

A few counts support this clonotype. CDR3 loop: CASSAGPQLYGYTF. The CDR3 region has the DNA TGTGCCAGCAGTGCGGGACCGCAACTCTATGGCTACACCTTC. The genes are TRBV6-2 or TRBV6-3 and TRBJ1-2, with D possibly being TRBD1 (5 bases). The CDR3 extends over 14 amino acids. Germline CDR1 and CDR2: MNHEY and SVGEGT. V lost 5 bases, J lost 4 bases, and 14 bases lay in between.

J is TRBJ2-7 and V is TRBV12-3 or TRBV12-4; D remains ambiguous. Trimming left V 3 bases short and J 2 bases short, with 8 bases between. The CDR3 length is 13 residues. DNA for the CDR3: TGTGCCAGCAGTTTGTACGGGCCCTACGAGCAGTACTTC. This codes for CASSLYGPYEQYF.

DNA of the CDR3: TGCGCCTCCAAAAGGACGTCCCTCTCAGAAAAACTGTTTTTT. Its protein product is CASKRTSLSEKLFF. This chain uses TRBV5-1 with TRBJ1-4; D not certain. The V end was cut by 10 bases, the J end by 8 bases, with 21 bases between. Germline V gene data show CDR1 as SGHRS and CDR2 as YFSETQ. This CDR3 comprises 14 residues.

The chain has TRBV12-3 or TRBV12-4 and TRBJ1-2; 7 bases match TRBD1. V was clipped by 7 bases and J by 4 bases; unmatched bases: 3. CDR3 length: 12 amino acids. The CDR3, as DNA: TGTGCCAGCAACCAGGGGGTCTATGGCTACACCTTC. Translation: CASNQGVYGYTF.

The CDR3 sequence is CSAGGLAGAEQFF. As DNA, the CDR3 is TGCAGTGCTGGGGGACTAGCGGGAGCCGAGCAGTTCTTC. V gene TRBV20-1 combines with J gene TRBJ2-1, with 14 bases aligning to TRBD2. Germline loops: CDR1 DFQATT, CDR2 SNEGSKA (reference sequence). The J segment lost 10 bases and the V segment lost 5 bases, leaving 4 bases of the junction unmatched. This CDR3 has 13 residues.

The J gene is TRBJ2-7, the V gene TRBV20-1; TRBD2 aligns across 10 bases. Losses at the gene ends were 5 bases for V and 2 bases for J; bases not matched to a gene: 12. The CDR3 spans 16 residues. The germline V gene has CDR1 DFQATT and CDR2 SNEGSKA (reference sequence). The CDR3 here is CSAEVAGGPTTYEQYF. CDR3 in DNA: TGCAGTGCTGAGGTAGCGGGAGGCCCTACTACCTACGAGCAGTACTTC.

There are a few counts of this clonotype. The chain is built from TRBV20-1 and TRBJ1-2, with 10 nucleotides matching TRBD1. The ends lost 1 base at V and 9 bases at J; junction bases unmatched: 5. Germline V lookup: CDR1 DFQATT, CDR2 SNEGSKA (reference sequence). This CDR3 comprises 13 residues. The CDR3 spells CSARGDRGESYTF. The CDR3 nucleotides are TGCAGTGCTAGAGGGGACAGGGGAGAGAGCTACACCTTC.

This clonotype appeared a few times. The chain employs TRBV20-1 and TRBJ1-4; D may be TRBD1 (5 bases). The CDR3 spans 12 residues. Germline CDR1 DFQATT, CDR2 SNEGSKA (reference sequence). V lost 6 bases and J lost 8, with 13 bases in between. The CDR3 spells CSALTGEEKLFF. CDR3 nucleotide sequence: TGCAGTGCCCTCACGGGGGAGGAAAAACTGTTTTTT.

Only a few counts were recorded for this clonotype. This rearrangement joins TRBV4-1 to TRBJ2-4; TRBD2 matches 9 bases. Matching the DNA end better, TRBJ2-5 makes the J call doubtful. Germline V gives CDR1 MGHRA, CDR2 YSYEKL. This CDR3 is built from 16 residues. The CDR3 region has the DNA TGCGCCAGCAGCCAAGATGGGGCTAGCGGGGAAGAGACCCAGTACTTC. It is translated as CASSQDGASGEETQYF.

V and J are TRBV4-1 and TRBJ1-1; TRBD1 aligns across 8 bases. CDR1 MGHRA and CDR2 YSYEKL come from the germline V gene. The CDR3 is 14 amino acids. Trimming removed 3 bases from V and 6 bases from J; junction bases left unmatched: 6. The CDR3 spells CASSHPGQVPEAFF. The CDR3 DNA sequence: TGCGCCAGCAGCCACCCGGGACAGGTCCCTGAAGCTTTCTTT.

There are a few counts of this clonotype. V is TRBV6-2 or TRBV6-3 and J is TRBJ2-1; 9 bases match TRBD2. V lost 0 bases, J lost 3 bases, and 3 bases stayed unmatched. The CDR3 covers 16 residues. Per germline, CDR1 MNHEY and CDR2 SVGEGT. The DNA for the CDR3 is TGTGCCAGCAGTTACTCAGTAGCGGGGGTCTACAATGAGCAGTTCTTC. This gives the protein CASSYSVAGVYNEQFF.